This T cell receptor (beta chain) was identified in a study of T cell repertoires in cytomegalovirus infection. Overall study context: Recently identified HLA-C-restricted CMV epitopes were among the peptides used.

This clonotype was recorded many times. Its antigen is not identified. TCRdb re-analysed the reads in MiXCR, keeping a single row per CDR3 protein. The sample yields approximately 74,000 distinct CDR3 sequences, approximately 42% seen once. CDR3 size: 13 residues. V was clipped by 2 bases and J by 2 bases, with 6 bases between them. Germline assignment: CDR1 SGHVS and CDR2 FNYEAQ. This chain connects TRBV7-6 to TRBJ2-5, with unresolved D. This clonotype was obtained from a human donor in good health (CMV status not recorded). Some clones in this sample may be carry-over from other donors' samples. The specimen comprised CD8+ T cells from cultured PBMCs, sampled from culture after CMV antigen stimulation. CDR3 in DNA: TGTGCCAGCAGCTTATATCGTCAAGAGACCCAGTACTTC. This encodes CASSLYRQETQYF. The full variable domain, with the rest looked up from reference TRBV7-6 and TRBJ2-5, is GAGVSQSPRYKVTKRGQDVALRCDPISGHVSLYWYRQALGQGPEFLTYFNYEAQQDKSGLPNDRFSAERPEGSISTLTIQRTEQRDSAMYRCASSLYRQETQYFGPGTRLLVL.